This T cell receptor (beta chain) was identified during a study of cytomegalovirus exposure and HLA in healthy donors. Notes on the study in general: There were a few CMV-associated chains whose specificity for CMV antigens was confirmed in vitro. Reportedly, diagnosis of cytomegalovirus status by the classifier showed high specificity and sensitivity. The authors reported that TCR beta sequences could predict HLA-A and HLA-B alleles. These predictions were accurate for most subjects in the first cohort.

Concerning this clone itself: What it recognizes is unknown.

PCR was performed using 60 Vbeta and 13 Jbeta primers. TCRdb keeps only in-frame clones here, not all; method: immunoSEQ multiplex PCR. This table holds 150,000 to 200,000 clones, 81% found once. The sample consisted of PBMCs. The TCR was taken from a woman between 18 and 29 years old in good health and CMV-seropositive.

This chain's CDR3 is CASTQTGEAGELFF. The CDR3 DNA sequence: TGTGCCAGCACTCAGACAGGGGAGGCCGGGGAGCTGTTTTTT. V is TRBV2 and J is TRBJ2-2; 8 bases line up with TRBD1. J was trimmed by 6 bases and V by 7 bases; bases with no gene match: 7. The CDR3 covers 14 residues. CDR1 is SNHLY and CDR2 is FYNNEI in the germline V gene.